These 5 T cell receptor beta chains originate from one sample sequenced in a study of blood T cell repertoires in COVID-19. Libraries were prepared by immunoSEQ multiplex PCR; TCRdb keeps only in-frame clonotypes and omits some of them. The table records about 260,000 clones, around nine tenths of them present only once. The sequencing input was peripheral blood. These receptors were taken from a woman in her thirties with COVID-19, enrolled during active disease.

The chain recombines TRBV11-3 with TRBJ2-1, with 11 bases that match TRBD2. V gave up 5 bases and J gave up 2 bases; unmatched junction bases: 5. CDR3 length: 16 residues. Per germline, CDR1 SGHNT and CDR2 YENEEA. CDR3 nucleotides: TGTGCCAGCAGCCCCGGGACTAGCGGCCCCTACAATGAGCAGTTCTTC. Translating gives CASSPGTSGPYNEQFF.

The V and J genes are TRBV28 and TRBJ1-1; perhaps TRBD1 as D (5 bases). This CDR3 spans 15 amino acids. The germline V and J ends were trimmed by 5 bases and 4 bases, with 17 bases remaining between them. CDR1 and CDR2 (germline): MDHEN, SYDVKM. The chain's CDR3 is CASSPQTERGTEAFF. The CDR3 DNA is TGTGCCAGCAGTCCTCAGACAGAAAGGGGCACTGAAGCTTTCTTT.

J is TRBJ1-1 and V is TRBV2; 11 nucleotides agree with TRBD1. Germline CDR1 and CDR2: SNHLY and FYNNEI. The CDR3 runs to 15 residues. The ends lost 6 bases at V and 10 bases at J; junction bases unmatched: 13. CDR3 nucleotides: TGTGCCAGCAGCCACACTATAGGACAGGGGGCGCGAGCTTTCTTT. Its translation: CASSHTIGQGARAFF.

V is TRBV13 and J is TRBJ1-2, with D unclear. Trimming shortened V by 2 bases and J by 3 bases, and 13 bases separated the two germline ends. This CDR3 comprises 15 residues. Germline V gene data show CDR1 as PRHDT and CDR2 as FYEKMQ (reference sequence). This CDR3 is CASSLRTNGDYGYTF. The DNA for the CDR3 is TGTGCCAGCAGCTTACGCACCAACGGAGACTATGGCTACACCTTC.

The V call is TRBV6-5, the J call TRBJ2-2, with 9 bases fitting TRBD1. J gave up 6 bases and V 2 bases, and 4 bases lay outside the gene matches. CDR3 length: 15 amino acids. Germline assignment: CDR1 MNHEY and CDR2 SVGAGI. CDR3 region: CASSYRTGAAGELFF. The CDR3 DNA reads as TGTGCCAGCAGTTACCGGACAGGGGCAGCCGGGGAGCTGTTTTTT.